This is a list of T cell receptor beta chains from one sample in a study of human T cells and chemical hapten exposure. Each CDR3 protein is one row after TCRdb ran MiXCR on the RACE reads. Of under 400,000 distinct CDR3 sequences in the sample, approximately 5% are singletons; the top ten hold 2.6%. The input for sequencing was whole blood, taken in connection with sensitization to the hapten diphenylcyclopropenone (DPC). The receptors stem from a woman aged 50 to 65 with alopecia areata. Some clones in this sample may be carry-over from other donors' samples. Each CDR3 is given with its conserved first and last residue. The D gene is left open where the match is weak. Size is stated for part of the rows, as once, few or many counts, or as a class when the clone is expanded.

size | D | J | V | DNA | CDR3
many | TRBD1 | TRBJ2-6 | TRBV2 | TGTGCCAGCAGTCACTTCGGGACAGGCCTCTCTGGGGCCAACGTCCTGACTTTC | CASSHFGTGLSGANVLTF
. | . | TRBJ2-7 | TRBV7-8 | TGTGCCAGCAGCTTAGCGACAGCGTTATCCTACGAGCAGTACTTC | CASSLATALSYEQYF
few | . | TRBJ2-4 | TRBV10-2 | TGCGCCGCGGGGACAGAAAACATTCAGTACTTC | CAAGTENIQYF
many | . | TRBJ2-5 | TRBV29-1 | TGCAGCGCCGAGGGGACCGGGCCCCCCGTTTACGAGACCCAGTACTTC | CSAEGTGPPVYETQYF
many | . | TRBJ2-3 | TRBV6-6 | TGTGCCAGCAGTTACAGGGAAGGAGGGCGGACAGATACGCAGTATTTT | CASSYREGGRTDTQYF
few | . | TRBJ2-7 | TRBV3-1 | TGTGCCAGCAGCCAACGAGGGGCCGAGCAGTACTTC | CASSQRGAEQYF
few | . | TRBJ1-4 | TRBV20-1 | TGCAGTGCTCCTAAACCGGGCCTGAGGGGTGAAAAACTGTTTTTT | CSAPKPGLRGEKLFF
. | . | TRBJ1-4 | TRBV28 | TGTGCCAGCAGTTTAGGGATTACAACTAATGAAAAACTGTTTTTT | CASSLGITTNEKLFF
many | . | TRBJ2-6 | TRBV4-1 | TGCGCCAGCAGCCAAGGGAGGCTTTCTGGGGCCAACGTCCTGACTTTC | CASSQGRLSGANVLTF
. | . | TRBJ1-1 | TRBV29-1 | TGCAGCGTTTCTCGCACGTTTGCTGAAGCTTTCTTT | CSVSRTFAEAFF
many | . | TRBJ2-1 | TRBV7-9 | TGTGCCAGCAGCTTACTCGGGAGTCGAGATGAGCAGTTCTTC | CASSLLGSRDEQFF
many | TRBD1 | TRBJ2-3 | TRBV12-3/TRBV12-4 | TGTGCCAGCAGTTCCGGGACAGGGGTGAGGGCAAGTACGCAGTATTTT | CASSSGTGVRASTQYF
. | TRBD1 | TRBJ1-2 | TRBV4-2 | TGTGCCAGCAGCTACCCGGGACAGGGGAGTGATAGTGGCTACACCTTC | CASSYPGQGSDSGYTF
few | . | TRBJ2-3 | TRBV24-1 | TGTGCCACCAGTGCCCGGACAAGCGCAGATACGCAGTATTTT | CATSARTSADTQYF
few | . | TRBJ1-1 | TRBV27 | TGTGCCAGCAGTCTGCGAGGCGAGGGTCTTGGCACTGAAGCTTTCTTT | CASSLRGEGLGTEAFF
many | . | TRBJ2-1 | TRBV29-1 | TGCAGCGTTGAATCAGGAACGGCCAATGAGCAGTTCTTC | CSVESGTANEQFF
. | TRBD1 | TRBJ1-2 | TRBV30 | TGTGCCTGGAGCCCGACAGGGGGCAGCTATGACTACACCTTC | CAWSPTGGSYDYTF
many | . | TRBJ2-5 | TRBV7-2 | TGTGCCAGCAGCTTAGCCCCAGGAGGACAGACCCAGTACTTC | CASSLAPGGQTQYF
many | . | TRBJ1-1 | TRBV29-1 | TGCAGCGTTGACGGACAGCACACTGAAGCTTTCTTT | CSVDGQHTEAFF
many | . | TRBJ2-7 | TRBV12-3/TRBV12-4 | TGTGCCAGCAGTTTAGGCCGCGCGGACACCTACGAGCAGTACTTC | CASSLGRADTYEQYF
few | . | TRBJ2-5 | TRBV5-1 | TGCGCCAGCAGCTTGAATCTAGCTGGGGAGACCCAGTACTTC | CASSLNLAGETQYF
. | . | TRBJ1-2 | TRBV5-1 | TGCGCCAGCAGCCGGGACGGCTCAGACTATGGCTACACCTTC | CASSRDGSDYGYTF
few | . | TRBJ1-3 | TRBV2 | TGTGCCAGCAGTGAAGCGGTGGGGGCCATCACAGGGCCCTCTGGAAACACCATATATTTT | CASSEAVGAITGPSGNTIYF
many | . | TRBJ1-2 | TRBV6-5 | TGTGCCAGCAGTTCAGAATTTCGGGCATCCAACGGCTACACCTTC | CASSSEFRASNGYTF
few | . | TRBJ2-7 | TRBV27 | TGTGCCAGCAGTTTATCGGCTAGCCCCCACGAGCAGTACTTC | CASSLSASPHEQYF
many | TRBD2 | TRBJ2-5 | TRBV5-1 | TGCGCCAGCGCGGGACTAGCGGGAGGGCCTAGAGAGACCCAGTACTTC | CASAGLAGGPRETQYF
few | . | TRBJ2-2 | TRBV7-3 | TGTGCCAGCAGCTTAATGGGGGGACAGTACACCGGGGAGCTGTTTTTT | CASSLMGGQYTGELFF
many | TRBD1 | TRBJ1-6 | TRBV20-1 | TGCAGTGCTAGGAGAGAAGACAGGGGGAGGGCACCCCTCCACTTT | CSARREDRGRAPLHF
. | TRBD2 | TRBJ2-5 | TRBV7-9 | TGTGCCAGCAGCTTCACTAGCGGCCAAGAGACCCAGTACTTC | CASSFTSGQETQYF
. | TRBD1 | TRBJ1-2 | TRBV7-6 | TGTGCCAGCAGCTTAGTGAGGACAGGGGACCTCTATGGCTACACCTTC | CASSLVRTGDLYGYTF
few | . | TRBJ1-6 | TRBV14 | TGTGCCAGCAGCCGGTCCAGGGGACCCAATTCACCCCTCCACTTT | CASSRSRGPNSPLHF
few | TRBD1 | TRBJ2-5 | TRBV5-1 | TGCGCCAGCAGCGCAACCGGGACAGGGCTACCTCAAGAGACCCAGTACTTC | CASSATGTGLPQETQYF
few | TRBD1 | TRBJ2-7 | TRBV29-1 | TGCAGCGTTGAAGATCGGGACAGGGGTGGCTCCTACGAGCAGTACTTC | CSVEDRDRGGSYEQYF
many | TRBD1 | TRBJ2-7 | TRBV3-1 | TGTGCCAGCAAGGACAGGGGTCCCCGCGAAGGAGGACGGCAGTACTTC | CASKDRGPREGGRQYF
many | TRBD2 | TRBJ2-3 | TRBV20-1 | TGCAGCCCGACCCCGAGCGGGAGGGCTGATACGCAGTATTTT | CSPTPSGRADTQYF
many | . | TRBJ2-1 | TRBV7-2 | TGTGCCAGCAGCTTAGTAATAGCCCAGCAGTTCTTC | CASSLVIAQQFF
many | . | TRBJ2-4 | TRBV27 | TGTGCCAGCAGTTTATCATACGGGACCATTCAGTACTTC | CASSLSYGTIQYF
. | TRBD1 | TRBJ1-1 | TRBV29-1 | TGCAGCGTTCACCCAGGGGGGGGCAGGCCGATGAACACTGAAGCTTTCTTT | CSVHPGGGRPMNTEAFF
many | . | TRBJ2-5 | TRBV27 | TGTGCCAGCAGTTCCGTACCCCAAGAGACCCAGTACTTC | CASSSVPQETQYF
. | . | TRBJ1-2 | TRBV7-2 | TGTGCCAGCAGCGAGCGTTGGAGGGGAGGGGGCTATGGCTACACCTTC | CASSERWRGGGYGYTF
. | TRBD1 | TRBJ1-1 | TRBV20-1 | TGCAGTGCTCCAGGGGGGGGACAGTTGTTGAACACTGAAGCTTTCTTT | CSAPGGGQLLNTEAFF
many | TRBD1 | TRBJ1-1 | TRBV28 | TGTGCCAGCAGAGAGGGGGCCACTGAAGCTTTCTTT | CASREGATEAFF
. | . | TRBJ2-2 | TRBV27 | TGTGCCAGCAGTTTAATGGACCCTTGGTCCGTGGAGCTGTTTTTT | CASSLMDPWSVELFF
few | TRBD2 | TRBJ2-2 | TRBV29-1 | TGCAGCGTATTAGGGACTAGCGGGAGCGGGGAGCTGTTTTTT | CSVLGTSGSGELFF
many | . | TRBJ2-2 | TRBV7-2 | TGTGCCAGCAGCCAGACGGGAGAAGCCGGGGAGCTGTTTTTT | CASSQTGEAGELFF
few | . | TRBJ1-6 | TRBV6-6 | TGTGCCAGCAGTAAAGACCCTCTGGGGATTAATTCACCCCTCCACTTT | CASSKDPLGINSPLHF
many | TRBD2 | TRBJ2-1 | TRBV4-3 | TGCGCCAGCAGCCAGGGACTAGCTCCCTACAATGAGCAGTTCTTC | CASSQGLAPYNEQFF
many | TRBD1 | TRBJ1-2 | TRBV27 | TGTGCCAGCACCTCCATGGACAGGAACTATGGCTACACCTTC | CASTSMDRNYGYTF
many | . | TRBJ1-5 | TRBV10-3 | TGTGCCATCAGTGAGTCTGACCTTAGCAATCAGCCCCAGCATTTT | CAISESDLSNQPQHF
many | . | TRBJ2-7 | TRBV28 | TGTGCCAGCAGGCCCCGCCTAGGATCCTACTACGAGCAGTACTTC | CASRPRLGSYYEQYF
many | TRBD1 | TRBJ2-1 | TRBV6-2/TRBV6-3 | TGTGCCAGCAGAGGACAGGGAACCTACAATGAGCAGTTCTTC | CASRGQGTYNEQFF
. | . | TRBJ1-6 | TRBV20-1 | TGCAGTGCTTGGGACGGAAAGAGCTCCTATAATTCACCCCTCCACTTT | CSAWDGKSSYNSPLHF
. | . | TRBJ1-5 | TRBV28 | TGTGCCAGCAGGTCTTCAGGGAAGCCCCAGCATTTT | CASRSSGKPQHF
many | . | TRBJ1-1 | TRBV7-9 | TGTGCCAGCAGCTTAGCGTCGCCCGCTTTCTTT | CASSLASPAFF
many | TRBD2 | TRBJ2-7 | TRBV5-1 | TGCGCCAGCAGCTTGGAGGGGACTACCTACGAGCAGTACTTC | CASSLEGTTYEQYF
. | TRBD1 | TRBJ1-3 | TRBV6-7 | TGTGCCAGCAGTTACTCACCAGGGACAGATGGCACCATATATTTT | CASSYSPGTDGTIYF
. | . | TRBJ2-7 | TRBV5-4 | TGTGCCAGCAGCCTCGGAGGGGCCCCCGAGCAGTACTTC | CASSLGGAPEQYF